Each of the 26 T cell receptor beta chains below was sequenced from the same sample in a study of T-cell memory formation after mild COVID-19. One entry per CDR3 protein, called by TCRdb with MiXCR from the 5' RACE reads. The table shows 410,000 or so distinct CDR3 sequences, with less than 25% occurring only once. The sequenced sample was PBMCs or a T cell subset sorted from them (not recorded which). The receptors come from an adult woman who had mild COVID-19 (a few samples of this study predate the infection). Cell type and time point are not known.

This clonotype occurred a few times. V is TRBV5-6 and J is TRBJ2-1; possibly TRBD2 for D (6 bases). Trimming took 2 bases from V and 8 from J, leaving 14 bases between them. The CDR3 totals 14 residues. Germline CDR1 reads SGHDT; CDR2 reads YYEEEE. The CDR3: CASSLGTYGHEQFF. CDR3 DNA sequence: TGTGCCAGCAGCTTAGGGACTTATGGCCATGAGCAGTTCTTC.

This clonotype appeared a few times. This chain links TRBV29-1 with TRBJ2-1; 11 bases align to TRBD2. CDR3 length: 17 residues. The V gene end was trimmed by 2 bases and the J gene end by 4 bases; junction bases not matched to a gene: 10. Germline V gene data show CDR1 as SQVTM and CDR2 as ANQGSEA. The CDR3 is CSVEPSGRPKNYNEQFF. The CDR3, as DNA: TGCAGCGTTGAACCTAGCGGGAGGCCAAAGAATTACAATGAGCAGTTCTTC.

The chain uses TRBV24-1 and TRBJ2-5; D possibly matches TRBD1 or TRBD2 (5 bases each). The V end lost 3 bases, the J end lost 1 base, and 17 bases lay between the germline ends. The germline V gene encodes CDR1 KGHDR and CDR2 SFDVKD. This CDR3 is built from 17 residues. The CDR3 DNA follows: TGTGCCACCAGTGATCGCGAAGGCCGAGGGGCCCAAGAGACCCAGTACTTC. Its protein is CATSDREGRGAQETQYF.

V usage is TRBV7-6 and J usage is TRBJ2-5; D remains unclear. V was trimmed by 1 base and J by 7 bases, leaving 28 bases between them. The CDR3 is 19 residues long. Germline V gene data show CDR1 as SGHVS and CDR2 as FNYEAQ. CDR3 nucleotide sequence: TGTGCCAGCAGCTTAGTGAACCCCGGCGCCAGATCCGCCAAGGGGACCCAGTACTTC. Translation gives CASSLVNPGARSAKGTQYF. Filled out from reference TRBV7-6 and TRBJ2-5, the complete variable domain reads GAGVSQSPRYKVTKRGQDVALRCDPISGHVSLYWYRQALGQGPEFLTYFNYEAQQDKSGLPNDRFSAERPEGSISTLTIQRTEQRDSAMYRCASSLVNPGARSAKGTQYFGPGTRLLVL.

The rearrangement links TRBV5-1 to TRBJ2-1; the match to TRBD2 covers 9 bases. The CDR3 length is 15 residues. With V trimmed by 4 bases and J by 6 bases, 8 bases remained unmatched. Germline CDR1 reads SGHRS; CDR2 reads YFSETQ. The DNA for the CDR3 is TGCGCCAGCAGCCCCGGACTAGCGTGGGGCAATGAGCAGTTCTTC. It yields the protein CASSPGLAWGNEQFF.

This clonotype was counted at least ten times. The J gene is TRBJ1-1, the V gene TRBV7-9, with no clear D. Looked up from germline, CDR1 is SEHNR and CDR2 is FQNEAQ (reference sequence). The CDR3 runs to 13 residues. The V end was cut by 4 bases, the J end by 1 base, with 7 bases between. The CDR3 DNA is TGTGCCAGCAGCTCCAGGAGGAACACTGAAGCTTTCTTT. Translation gives CASSSRRNTEAFF.

The J gene is TRBJ1-4, the V gene TRBV25-1, with 7 bases fitting TRBD1. The length of the CDR3 is 18 residues. Trimming cost V 3 bases and J 0 bases; bases outside gene matches: 10. CDR1 is MGHDK and CDR2 is SYGVNS in the germline V gene. CDR3 protein: CASSDPTGIHTTNEKLFF. The CDR3 bases are TGTGCCAGCAGTGATCCGACAGGGATCCACACAACTAATGAAAAACTGTTTTTT.

There are a few counts of this clonotype. Its ends do not fully match the called genes, so a read error is possible. The rearrangement uses TRBV6-2 or TRBV6-3 and TRBJ2-4, with 8 bases that match TRBD1. The germline CDR1 and CDR2 sequences are MNHEY and SVGEGT. The CDR3 consists of 13 residues. CDR3 DNA: TGTGCCAGCAGCCCGAACCGCCGACAGGGGTTGAACTTC. Amino acids: CASSPNRRQGLNF.

This clonotype came up a few times. V is TRBV18 and J is TRBJ2-3, with 9 nucleotides matching TRBD1. V lost 6 bases to trimming and J lost 1 base; unmatched junction nucleotides: 8. CDR1 is KGHSH, CDR2 LQKENI, per germline. This CDR3 has 16 residues. CDR3 region: CASSVTGGAGTDTQYF. CDR3 in DNA: TGTGCCAGCTCCGTTACAGGGGGCGCCGGCACAGATACGCAGTATTTT.

This clonotype appeared a few times. The CDR3: CASRTRGQPRGHTEAFF. In DNA form, the CDR3 reads TGTGCCAGCAGAACACGGGGGCAACCACGGGGCCACACTGAAGCTTTCTTT. The chain uses TRBV6-2 or TRBV6-3 and TRBJ1-1; possibly TRBD1 for D (6 bases). In germline, CDR1 is MNHEY, CDR2 SVGEGT. The CDR3 consists of 17 residues. Trimming removed 6 bases at V and 3 bases at J, with 23 bases between.

The chain joins TRBV5-6 to TRBJ2-5; D may be TRBD1 or TRBD2 (6 bases each). Trimming left V 4 bases short and J 2 bases short, with 12 bases between. Germline V gene lookup returns CDR1 SGHDT and CDR2 YYEEEE. The CDR3 covers 14 residues. CDR3 sequence (DNA): TGTGCCAGCAGCCCGGCGGGACAACAAGAGACCCAGTACTTC. Protein: CASSPAGQQETQYF.

The chain joins TRBV7-2 to TRBJ2-1, with a weak D call TRBD1 (5 bases). This CDR3 spans 14 amino acids. Trimming took 4 bases from V and 10 from J, leaving 17 bases between them. Looked up from germline, CDR1 is SGHTA and CDR2 is FQGNSA. In nucleotides, the CDR3 is TGTGCCAGCAGCTCTTCCCACAAGGGGTTGGAGCAGTTCTTC. This codes for CASSSSHKGLEQFF.

The table lists this clonotype with a count of one. The chain uses TRBV5-1 and TRBJ2-1; 9 bases fit TRBD1. The CDR3 is 14 amino acids. CDR1 is SGHRS and CDR2 is YFSETQ in the germline V gene. V was clipped by 1 base and J by 8 bases; unmatched bases: 4. DNA for the CDR3: TGCGCCAGCAGCTTGTGGGGACAGGGATATGAGCAGTTCTTC. Residues: CASSLWGQGYEQFF.

This chain links TRBV7-2 with TRBJ2-1, with D unclear. V gave up 2 bases and J gave up 4 bases, with 12 bases separating them. The CDR3 loop spans 15 amino acids. The V gene's germline CDR1 is SGHTA and CDR2 FQGNSA. The DNA of the CDR3 is TGTGCCAGCAGCTTACCCCGGACCAGATACAATGAGCAGTTCTTC. Encoded protein: CASSLPRTRYNEQFF.

The chain employs TRBV27 and TRBJ2-3, with 9 bases aligning to TRBD2. Germline trimming cut 4 bases from V and 0 bases from J; bases unmatched to any gene: 11. The germline V gene encodes CDR1 MNHEY and CDR2 SMNVEV (reference sequence). The CDR3 contains 18 residues. The CDR3 nucleotides are TGTGCCAGCAGTTCGGACAAGACTAGCGGAGCTAGCACAGATACGCAGTATTTT. Residues: CASSSDKTSGASTDTQYF.

The genes are TRBV6-6 and TRBJ2-7; 7 positions agree with TRBD2. V was pared by 7 bases and J by 2 bases, with 17 bases of the junction left unmatched. This CDR3 has 17 amino acids. CDR1 MNHNY and CDR2 SVGAGI come from the germline V gene (reference sequence). The CDR3 nucleotides are TGTGCCAGCACCAACTTCGGTGTCTGGGGGGGAACCTACGAGCAGTACTTC. Protein product: CASTNFGVWGGTYEQYF.

This chain uses TRBV7-9 with TRBJ2-7; maybe TRBD2 (5 bases). The V gene's germline CDR1 is SEHNR and CDR2 FQNEAQ (reference sequence). Between the trimmed V and J ends, which lost 4 bases and 1 base, there was a span of 20 bases. This CDR3 has 17 amino acids. The CDR3: CASSSFPVEAESYEQYF. Written as DNA, the CDR3 is TGTGCCAGCAGCTCTTTCCCGGTGGAGGCCGAGTCCTACGAGCAGTACTTC.

This chain joins TRBV7-9 and TRBJ2-5, with a possible D match to TRBD2 (6 bases). Germline V gene lookup returns CDR1 SEHNR and CDR2 FQNEAQ (reference sequence). Trimming took off 6 bases at V and 5 bases at J, with 10 bases between the two ends. The CDR3 runs to 12 residues. The CDR3 loop reads CASRYSGETQYF. Written as DNA, the CDR3 is TGTGCCAGCAGGTACAGCGGGGAGACCCAGTACTTC.

This chain links TRBV15 with TRBJ2-5; 7 bases line up with TRBD2. The CDR3 loop spans 15 amino acids. The germline V gene has CDR1 LNHNV and CDR2 YYDKDF (reference sequence). The V segment lost 5 bases and the J segment 5 bases; nucleotides outside the gene matches: 11. DNA of the CDR3: TGTGCCACCAGCGGGAACTTGGGGGGGGTGGAGACCCAGTACTTC. Translation gives CATSGNLGGVETQYF. The whole variable domain, filled in from reference TRBV15 and TRBJ2-5, reads DAMVIQNPRYQVTQFGKPVTLSCSQTLNHNVMYWYQQKSSQAPKLLFHYYDKDFNNEADTPDNFQSRRPNTSFCFLDIRSPGLGDTAMYLCATSGNLGGVETQYFGPGTRLLVL.

The rearrangement uses TRBV12-3 or TRBV12-4 and TRBJ2-3, with a tentative D call TRBD2 (5 bases). The length of the CDR3 is 11 residues. V was cut by 8 bases and J by 7 bases, with 10 bases left in between. The CDR3 here is CASGREYTQYF. The CDR3 DNA reads as TGTGCCAGCGGAAGGGAGTATACGCAGTATTTT.

The table lists this clonotype with a few counts. The chain employs TRBV5-1 and TRBJ1-1; a possible D gene is TRBD1 (6 bases). The CDR3 totals 15 residues. Trimming removed 5 bases from V and 1 base from J, with 15 bases in between. In germline, CDR1 is SGHRS, CDR2 YFSETQ. CDR3 amino acids: CASSLAGAENTEAFF. In DNA form, the CDR3 reads TGCGCCAGCAGTCTGGCGGGGGCTGAGAACACTGAAGCTTTCTTT.

The CDR3 coding sequence is TGTGCCAGCAGTAGACAGCTGTTGTTCACTGAAGCTTTCTTT. Protein product: CASSRQLLFTEAFF. This chain links TRBV5-5 with TRBJ1-1; a possible D gene is TRBD1 (5 bases). V was clipped by 5 bases and J by 4 bases, with 15 bases between them. CDR1 is SGHKS, CDR2 YYEKEE, per germline (reference sequence). This CDR3 contains 14 residues.

This chain links TRBV4-1 with TRBJ2-2; D is unclear. V lost 6 bases and J 4 bases, leaving 12 bases between the germline ends. Germline values: CDR1 MGHRA, CDR2 YSYEKL. The length of the CDR3 is 14 residues. The CDR3 nucleotides read TGCGCCAGCAGTCCAGTAGGGTCCACCGGGGAGCTGTTTTTT. It translates to CASSPVGSTGELFF.

The chain couples TRBV18 to TRBJ2-7; weak D call: TRBD1 (6 bases). This CDR3 comprises 15 residues. Germline V gene lookup returns CDR1 KGHSH and CDR2 LQKENI. The V end lost 3 bases, the J end lost 2 bases, and 14 bases lay between the germline ends. The CDR3 loop is CASSPRAGATYEQYF. For the CDR3, the DNA is TGTGCCAGCTCACCTCGGGCAGGGGCCACCTACGAGCAGTACTTC. The full variable domain, completed using reference TRBV18 and TRBJ2-7, is NAGVMQNPRHLVRRRGQEARLRCSPMKGHSHVYWYRQLPEEGLKFMVYLQKENIIDESGMPKERFSAEFPKEGPSILRIQQVVRGDSAAYFCASSPRAGATYEQYFGPGTRLTVT.

This clonotype occurred a few times. The V gene is TRBV12-3 or TRBV12-4, the J gene TRBJ2-1; 8 positions agree with TRBD1. Losses at the gene ends were 4 bases for V and 7 bases for J; bases not matched to a gene: 9. The CDR3 loop spans 15 amino acids. CDR3 loop: CASSSRQGRINEQFF. In DNA, the CDR3 is TGTGCCAGCAGTTCCCGACAGGGGAGGATAAATGAGCAGTTCTTC.

The V call is TRBV5-1, the J call TRBJ2-1; possible D gene TRBD2, 6 bases. V was shortened by 4 bases and J by 0 bases, with 11 bases between the two germline ends. The germline V gene encodes CDR1 SGHRS and CDR2 YFSETQ. CDR3 length equals 15 residues. The CDR3 reads CASSHRESSYNEQFF. The CDR3 bases are TGCGCCAGCAGCCATCGGGAGAGCTCCTACAATGAGCAGTTCTTC.